Following are 20 T cell receptor beta chains from one sample sequenced in a study of blood T cell repertoires in COVID-19. The table came from immunoSEQ multiplex PCR; TCRdb's copy has only in-frame clones and leaves some out. The data contain some 220,000 clones, around 90% of them seen just once; the ten biggest clones take up roughly 12%. Sequenced: peripheral blood. Source of these receptors: a woman between 18 and 30 years old who had recovered from COVID-19.

V and J are TRBV5-4 and TRBJ1-2, with a weak D call TRBD1 (6 bases). Germline CDR1 and CDR2: SGHNT and YYREEE (reference sequence). This CDR3 region has 15 residues. Trimming left V 4 bases short and J 7 bases short, with 20 bases between. CDR3 in DNA: TGTGCCAGCAGCGAGAATCAGGGGTATCGGAGTGGCTACACCTTC. Encoded protein: CASSENQGYRSGYTF.

This clone was picked up a small number of times. The J gene is TRBJ2-7, the V gene TRBV10-3; a weak D match, TRBD1 (6 bases). The CDR3 sequence is 16 residues long. From germline, CDR1 is ENHRY and CDR2 SYGVKD. V was pared by 0 bases and J by 2 bases, with 14 bases between. Here the CDR3 reads CAISESSGAHPYEQYF. CDR3 DNA sequence: TGTGCCATCAGTGAGTCGTCAGGGGCCCATCCCTACGAGCAGTACTTC.

The chain uses TRBV29-1 and TRBJ2-1; possibly TRBD2 for D (6 bases). The V end lost 4 bases, the J end lost 7 bases, and 20 bases lay between the germline ends. CDR3 length equals 15 residues. The germline V gene encodes CDR1 SQVTM and CDR2 ANQGSEA. CDR3: CSVVGTSHTVNEQFF. As DNA, the CDR3 is TGCAGCGTTGTCGGGACTTCCCATACAGTGAATGAGCAGTTCTTC.

V gene TRBV7-2 combines with J gene TRBJ1-1, with 8 bases identical to TRBD1. This CDR3 spans 14 amino acids. The germline V gene encodes CDR1 SGHTA and CDR2 FQGNSA. V lost 2 bases to trimming and J lost 5 bases; unmatched junction nucleotides: 4. CDR3 bases: TGTGCCAGCAGCTTAATCACAGGGGGGACTGAAGCTTTCTTT. Its translation is CASSLITGGTEAFF. Variable domain in full (rest from reference TRBV7-2 and TRBJ1-1): GAGVSQSPSNKVTEKGKDVELRCDPISGHTALYWYRQSLGQGLEFLIYFQGNSAPDKSGLPSDRFSAERTGGSVSTLTIQRTQQEDSAVYLCASSLITGGTEAFFGQGTRLTVV.

This chain joins TRBV9 and TRBJ2-3; TRBD2 is a possible D gene (5 bases). The CDR3 covers 15 residues. Germline assignment: CDR1 SGDLS and CDR2 YYNGEE. Trimming removed 3 bases from V and 3 bases from J, with 14 bases in between. CDR3 region: CASSAEGRETDTQYF. The CDR3 DNA reads as TGTGCCAGCAGCGCCGAGGGCCGCGAGACAGATACGCAGTATTTT.

This clone was counted only a few times. V usage is TRBV6-5 and J usage is TRBJ2-1; D gene ambiguous. CDR1 and CDR2 from the germline V gene are MNHEY and SVGAGI. V was pared by 10 bases and J by 0 bases, with 13 bases between. The CDR3 spans 14 residues. CDR3 sequence: CANSRSNSYNEQFF. The DNA for the CDR3 is TGTGCCAACTCCCGTAGTAACTCCTACAATGAGCAGTTCTTC.

In regard to this clone: Other DNA sequences in the same sample also yield this CDR3. V and J are TRBV11-2 and TRBJ1-2; 11 positions agree with TRBD1. The V gene's germline CDR1 is SGHAT and CDR2 FQNNGV. V lost 3 bases and J lost 5; bases outside the gene matches: 2. The CDR3 is 14 amino acids. The CDR3: CASSFGTGGYGYTF. DNA of the CDR3: TGTGCCAGCAGCTTCGGGACAGGGGGATATGGCTACACCTTC.

This clone was picked up a small number of times. The chain joins TRBV3-1 (or the pseudogene TRBV3-2) to TRBJ1-1, with no clear D. CDR3 length: 16 amino acids. The ends were cut back, 0 bases at V and 0 bases at J, with 11 bases in the middle. Germline lookup yields CDR1 LGHDT and CDR2 YNNKEL (reference sequence). The CDR3 sequence: CASSQEAGRVNTEAFF. DNA for the CDR3: TGTGCCAGCAGCCAAGAAGCGGGCAGAGTGAACACTGAAGCTTTCTTT.

This chain connects TRBV27 to TRBJ1-6, with D maybe TRBD1 (5 bases). This CDR3 region has 13 residues. The V end lost 5 bases, the J end lost 10 bases, and 12 bases lay between the germline ends. Germline V gene sequence: CDR1 MNHEY, CDR2 SMNVEV (reference sequence). The CDR3 DNA reads TGTGCCAGCAGTATAACTACAGGATCACCCCTCCACTTT. The encoded protein is CASSITTGSPLHF.

The chain couples TRBV28 to TRBJ1-1; 10 nucleotides line up with TRBD1. The germline gives CDR1 MDHEN, CDR2 SYDVKM. After removal of 2 bases from V and 6 bases from J, the junction contained 12 bases not matched to a gene. The CDR3 runs 17 residues. The CDR3 region is CASSLISGQGVFSEAFF. CDR3 DNA sequence: TGTGCCAGCAGTTTAATCTCCGGACAGGGGGTGTTCTCTGAAGCTTTCTTT.

This rearrangement joins TRBV30 to TRBJ1-2, with D uncertain. Trimming cost V 1 base and J 0 bases, with 12 bases left between them. CDR3 length: 15 residues. Germline CDR1 and CDR2: GTSNPN and SVGIG (reference sequence). The CDR3 DNA sequence: TGTGCCTGGAGTGGGTTACTCTCTCCTAACTATGGCTACACCTTC. Protein product: CAWSGLLSPNYGYTF.

The chain employs TRBV9 and TRBJ2-1; the D gene is possibly TRBD2 (6 bases). The CDR3 runs to 13 residues. V lost 2 bases and J 7 bases, leaving 10 bases between the germline ends. Germline lookup yields CDR1 SGDLS and CDR2 YYNGEE. CDR3 residues: CASSVRGLNEQFF. In DNA, the CDR3 is TGTGCCAGCAGCGTGCGGGGCTTAAATGAGCAGTTCTTC. The complete variable domain, with remaining parts taken from reference TRBV9 and TRBJ2-1, reads DSGVTQTPKHLITATGQRVTLRCSPRSGDLSVYWYQQSLDQGLQFLIQYYNGEERAKGNILERFSAQQFPDLHSELNLSSLELGDSALYFCASSVRGLNEQFFGPGTRLTVL.

The chain uses TRBV5-1 and TRBJ1-2; D call uncertain. CDR1 is SGHRS, CDR2 YFSETQ, per germline. The CDR3 has 14 amino acids. V lost 9 bases, J lost 5 bases, and 20 bases lay in between. CDR3 in DNA: TGCGCCACGAACCGAGAGGGCGGCAGATATGGCTACACCTTC. Translating it yields CATNREGGRYGYTF.

The chain combines TRBV6-1 with TRBJ2-7; 8 nucleotides line up with TRBD1. The CDR3 is made up of 16 amino acids. Germline assignment: CDR1 MNHNS and CDR2 SASEGT. Trimming cost V 0 bases and J 0 bases; bases outside gene matches: 4. CDR3 sequence (DNA): TGTGCCAGCAGTGAAGCGGCGGGACAGGTCTCCTACGAGCAGTACTTC. Protein: CASSEAAGQVSYEQYF.

The chain couples TRBV6-6 to TRBJ1-1; D unresolved. CDR1 is MNHNY and CDR2 is SVGAGI in the germline V gene (reference sequence). Trimming took 3 bases from V and 7 from J, leaving 6 bases between them. The CDR3 consists of 11 residues. CDR3 region: CASSYAYEAFF. The CDR3, as DNA: TGTGCCAGCAGTTATGCCTATGAAGCTTTCTTT.

The CDR3 nucleotides are TGCGCCAGCAGCCAAGGAGCTGTAGGGGCGCAAACTAATGAAAAACTGTTTTTT. Encoded protein: CASSQGAVGAQTNEKLFF. The rearrangement links TRBV4-3 to TRBJ1-4; a weak D match, TRBD1 (5 bases). The CDR3 consists of 18 residues. V was trimmed by 1 base and J by 1 base, leaving 16 bases between them. Looked up from germline, CDR1 is LGHNA and CDR2 is YSLEER.

The CDR3 sequence: CASSLRVGEEKLFF. In nucleotides, the CDR3 is TGTGCCAGCAGTCTCCGGGTCGGAGAGGAAAAACTGTTTTTT. The rearrangement links TRBV27 to TRBJ1-4, with D uncertain. The germline CDR1 and CDR2 sequences are MNHEY and SMNVEV (reference sequence). This CDR3 is built from 14 residues. Trimming removed 5 bases at V and 8 bases at J, with 15 bases between.

On this clone itself: The sample contains more than one DNA sequence encoding this CDR3. V is TRBV7-2 and J is TRBJ2-2; D remains ambiguous. CDR3 length equals 14 residues. Trimming took 1 base from V and 1 from J, leaving 4 bases between them. Germline loops: CDR1 SGHTA, CDR2 FQGNSA. CDR3 residues: CASSLVRNTGELFF. The CDR3 DNA reads TGTGCCAGCAGCTTAGTGCGGAACACCGGGGAGCTGTTTTTT.

Remarks on this clone: Other DNA variants within this sample encode the same CDR3. This rearrangement joins TRBV7-9 to TRBJ1-1; possibly TRBD1 for D (6 bases). From germline, CDR1 is SEHNR and CDR2 FQNEAQ (reference sequence). This CDR3 contains 14 residues. The V and J ends lost 2 bases and 1 base respectively, with 8 bases between them. CDR3 in DNA: TGTGCCAGCAGCTTAAGGACAGCGAACACTGAAGCTTTCTTT. Amino acids: CASSLRTANTEAFF.

This rearrangement joins TRBV6-2 or TRBV6-3 to TRBJ2-7; TRBD1 matches at 7 bases. The CDR3 runs to 14 residues. The J segment lost 2 bases and the V segment lost 6 bases, leaving 7 bases of the junction unmatched. Germline lookup yields CDR1 MNHEY and CDR2 SVGEGT. CDR3 loop: CASRPSGTAYEQYF. Written as DNA, the CDR3 is TGTGCCAGCAGACCTTCCGGGACAGCCTACGAGCAGTACTTC.